One and the same sample provided the 27 T cell receptor beta chains below, sequenced in a study of cytomegalovirus exposure and HLA in healthy donors. The study ran its PCR with 60 Vbeta and 13 Jbeta primers. Here immunoSEQ multiplex PCR was the method, and the copy in TCRdb shows in-frame clones only, minus some. This table holds about 140,000 clones, roughly three quarters found once. The specimen sequenced was PBMCs. Receptor source: a man younger than 45 in good health and CMV-seronegative.

V is TRBV5-5 and J is TRBJ1-1; no definite D call. The CDR3 contains 16 residues. CDR1 is SGHKS, CDR2 YYEKEE, per germline (reference sequence). V lost 0 bases and J lost 1, with 13 bases in between. The CDR3 region has the DNA TGTGCCAGCAGCTTGGCCTGGGCCGGGAGGAACACTGAAGCTTTCTTT. Its protein product is CASSLAWAGRNTEAFF.

This clone was observed a handful of times. As DNA, the CDR3 is TGCGCCAGCGCCCTGACTAGCGGGATAGCGGATACGCAGTATTTT. Amino acid sequence: CASALTSGIADTQYF. This chain connects TRBV5-1 to TRBJ2-3; 11 positions agree with TRBD2. Germline V gene data show CDR1 as SGHRS and CDR2 as YFSETQ. The CDR3 loop spans 15 amino acids. V lost 7 bases, J lost 6 bases, and 10 bases stayed unmatched.

The genes are TRBV5-1 and TRBJ2-7; 9 nucleotides agree with TRBD1. CDR3 length: 14 amino acids. Per germline, CDR1 SGHRS and CDR2 YFSETQ. The V gene end was trimmed by 3 bases and the J gene end by 3 bases; junction bases not matched to a gene: 4. Here the CDR3 reads CASSSTTGGYEQYF. Written as DNA, the CDR3 is TGCGCCAGCAGCTCGACGACAGGGGGCTACGAGCAGTACTTC.

The V call is TRBV11-2, the J call TRBJ1-1; D gene ambiguous. V was cut by 1 base and J by 3 bases, with 15 bases left in between. Germline CDR1 is SGHAT and CDR2 is FQNNGV. The CDR3 consists of 16 residues. The CDR3, as DNA: TGTGCCAGCAGCTTAGGTATCCGGGTTTGGGACACTGAAGCTTTCTTT. Its translation is CASSLGIRVWDTEAFF.

CDR3 nucleotides: TGTGCCACCATGGAGCAGAGGGCAACTAATGAAAAACTGTTTTTT. Translating gives CATMEQRATNEKLFF. The chain recombines TRBV15 with TRBJ1-4; D ambiguous. This CDR3 region has 15 residues. CDR1 LNHNV and CDR2 YYDKDF come from the germline V gene (reference sequence). The V gene lost 7 bases and the J gene lost 0 bases, with 12 bases spanning the gap.

The chain uses TRBV7-9 and TRBJ2-3; no definite D call. The CDR3 runs 15 residues. V lost 0 bases to trimming and J lost 0 bases, with 7 bases between them. Germline loops: CDR1 SEHNR, CDR2 FQNEAQ (reference sequence). CDR3 protein: CASSLAGPSTDTQYF. As DNA, the CDR3 is TGTGCCAGCAGCTTAGCTGGGCCTAGCACAGATACGCAGTATTTT.

The V and J genes are TRBV7-3 and TRBJ2-1; 9 positions match TRBD2. V was clipped by 1 base and J by 5 bases; unmatched bases: 12. The CDR3 is made up of 18 amino acids. Germline values: CDR1 SGHTA, CDR2 FQGTGA. This chain's CDR3 is CASSLMPLGSGGNNEQFF. CDR3 in DNA: TGTGCCAGCAGCTTAATGCCATTGGGGAGCGGGGGGAACAATGAGCAGTTCTTC.

The chain carries TRBV2 and TRBJ2-2; tentatively, D is TRBD2 (5 bases). The CDR3 runs 14 residues. Trimming took 2 bases from V and 4 from J, leaving 8 bases between them. Germline values: CDR1 SNHLY, CDR2 FYNNEI. Written as DNA, the CDR3 is TGTGCCAGCAGTGAACTAGCTACCACCGGGGAGCTGTTTTTT. Translation: CASSELATTGELFF.

The CDR3 region has the DNA TGTGCCTGGAGTGTCAGGGAACGGGATACGCAGTATTTT. Its translation is CAWSVRERDTQYF. The J gene is TRBJ2-3, the V gene TRBV30, with TRBD1 as a possible D gene (5 bases). V lost 0 bases and J 6 bases, leaving 10 bases between the germline ends. Per germline, CDR1 GTSNPN and CDR2 SVGIG (reference sequence). The CDR3 totals 13 residues.

The chain is built from TRBV7-8 and TRBJ2-3, with 9 bases lining up with TRBD2. The germline V gene encodes CDR1 SGHVS and CDR2 FQNEAQ. Unmatched junction bases numbered 13, after V lost 4 bases and J lost 5 bases. The length of the CDR3 is 17 residues. CDR3 nucleotides: TGTGCCAGCAGCTGGCCCCCCGGGACTAGCAGCGGAGATACGCAGTATTTT. Encoded protein: CASSWPPGTSSGDTQYF. Together with reference TRBV7-8 and TRBJ2-3, the CDR3 gives the full variable domain: GAGVSQSPRYKVAKRGQDVALRCDPISGHVSLFWYQQALGQGPEFLTYFQNEAQLDKSGLPSDRFFAERPEGSVSTLKIQRTQQEDSAVYLCASSWPPGTSSGDTQYFGPGTRLTVL.

The V call is TRBV20-1, the J call TRBJ1-4, with TRBD1 matching over 7 bases. Trimming removed 6 bases from V and 16 bases from J; junction bases left unmatched: 11. The CDR3 length is 11 residues. Germline values: CDR1 DFQATT, CDR2 SNEGSKA (reference sequence). In DNA, the CDR3 is TGCAGTGCCCCTAGCCAGGGGGTAAGGTTTTTT. Translating gives CSAPSQGVRFF.

This chain links TRBV2 with TRBJ1-1; TRBD1 might be the D (6 bases). The germline V and J ends were trimmed by 3 bases and 1 base, with 6 bases remaining between them. This CDR3 is 13 amino acids long. Germline V gene data show CDR1 as SNHLY and CDR2 as FYNNEI. In nucleotides, the CDR3 is TGTGCCAGCAGTGACAGGGGGAACACTGAAGCTTTCTTT. Amino acids: CASSDRGNTEAFF.

DNA for the CDR3: TGTGCCAGCAGTTTAGACAGGAGCTCCTACAATGAGCAGTTCTTC. Translating it yields CASSLDRSSYNEQFF. The chain joins TRBV2 to TRBJ2-1; a weak D match, TRBD1 (6 bases). The CDR3 runs 15 residues. Germline assignment: CDR1 SNHLY and CDR2 FYNNEI. Trimming stripped 5 bases from V and 0 bases from J, with 11 bases between.

The gene calls are TRBV5-6 and TRBJ2-7, with TRBD2 matching 8 bases. V lost 3 bases, J lost 5 bases, and 4 bases stayed unmatched. The germline gives CDR1 SGHDT, CDR2 YYEEEE. The CDR3 is 13 amino acids. The CDR3 sequence is CASSSGTSDEQYF. CDR3 nucleotides: TGTGCCAGCAGCTCCGGGACTAGTGACGAGCAGTACTTC. The full variable domain, in which reference TRBV5-6 and TRBJ2-7 provide the parts outside the CDR3, is DAGVTQSPTHLIKTRGQQVTLRCSPKSGHDTVSWYQQALGQGPQFIFQYYEEEERQRGNFPDRFSGHQFPNYSSELNVNALLLGDSALYLCASSSGTSDEQYFGPGTRLTVT.

The CDR3 DNA reads TGCGCCAGCAGCTTGAGTGGGGGAGGGAGGGTGGCTGAAGCTTTCTTT. Amino acids: CASSLSGGGRVAEAFF. V and J are TRBV5-1 and TRBJ1-1; D might be TRBD1 (5 bases). Germline V gene sequence: CDR1 SGHRS, CDR2 YFSETQ. Deletions cut 1 base from V and 6 bases from J, with 19 bases between. This CDR3 has 16 residues.

The chain is built from TRBV9 and TRBJ1-4, with D perhaps matching TRBD1 (5 bases). This CDR3 has 14 amino acids. V lost 0 bases to trimming and J lost 8 bases, with 11 bases between them. The germline gives CDR1 SGDLS, CDR2 YYNGEE. The CDR3: CASSVGDRGEKLFF. In DNA form, the CDR3 reads TGTGCCAGCAGCGTAGGAGACAGAGGAGAAAAACTGTTTTTT.

In its sample, this clone was seen once. This chain joins TRBV11-2 and TRBJ2-7; TRBD2 aligns across 10 bases. Losses at the gene ends were 4 bases for V and 8 bases for J; bases not matched to a gene: 11. Germline V CDR1 and CDR2: SGHAT, FQNNGV. The CDR3 is 15 amino acids. As DNA, the CDR3 is TGTGCCAGCAGCTCCTCCCTAGCGGGAGTGGGAAAGCAGTACTTC. Translated: CASSSSLAGVGKQYF.

This chain connects TRBV9 to TRBJ1-2, with 7 positions matching TRBD1. J lost 3 bases, V lost 0 bases, and 5 bases had no gene match. This CDR3 is built from 15 residues. CDR1 is SGDLS and CDR2 is YYNGEE in the germline V gene. Here the CDR3 reads CASSVGTGVDYGYTF. The CDR3 coding sequence is TGTGCCAGCAGCGTAGGAACAGGGGTTGACTATGGCTACACCTTC.

In its sample, this clone was seen once. The chain recombines TRBV29-1 with TRBJ2-3; D remains ambiguous. Between the trimmed V and J ends, which lost 4 bases and 2 bases, there was a span of 10 bases. The CDR3 spans 13 residues. Germline CDR1 is SQVTM and CDR2 is ANQGSEA. The chain's CDR3 is CSVVEVSTDTQYF. DNA of the CDR3: TGCAGCGTTGTTGAGGTCTCCACAGATACGCAGTATTTT.

This chain links TRBV7-3 with TRBJ2-4; 13 nucleotides agree with TRBD2. Germline CDR1 is SGHTA and CDR2 is FQGTGA. The CDR3 consists of 14 residues. V lost 4 bases, J lost 15 bases, and 9 bases stayed unmatched. The CDR3 loop reads CASSSARTSGSLYF. The CDR3 DNA reads TGTGCCAGCAGCTCCGCCCGGACTAGCGGGAGTCTGTACTTC.

The chain couples TRBV27 to TRBJ2-7; 11 bases align to TRBD2. The V and J ends lost 3 bases and 6 bases, in that order; junction bases with no gene match: 7. CDR1 is MNHEY, CDR2 SMNVEV, per germline (reference sequence). There are 15 residues in the CDR3. CDR3 nucleotide sequence: TGTGCCAGCAGTTTCTCCACTAGCGGGAGTGGCGAGCAGTACTTC. It codes for CASSFSTSGSGEQYF.

This chain links TRBV6-5 with TRBJ2-3, with TRBD2 identical over 15 bases. V shed 6 bases, J shed 4 bases, and the junction held 2 bases outside the gene matches. This CDR3 region has 15 residues. The V gene's germline CDR1 is MNHEY and CDR2 SVGAGI. The CDR3 loop reads CASSRTSGRADTQYF. The CDR3 DNA sequence: TGTGCCAGCAGCCGGACTAGCGGGAGGGCAGATACGCAGTATTTT.

The chain employs TRBV5-6 and TRBJ2-5; D call uncertain. V was shortened by 3 bases and J by 9 bases, with 18 bases between the two germline ends. Germline V gene data show CDR1 as SGHDT and CDR2 as YYEEEE. The CDR3 is made up of 14 amino acids. CDR3 coding DNA: TGTGCCAGCAGCTCCACCCAGGCAGTAGTATCCCAGTACTTC. Its translation is CASSSTQAVVSQYF.

This clone occurred once. The chain uses TRBV2 and TRBJ1-2, with a weak D call TRBD1 (5 bases). Germline CDR1 is SNHLY and CDR2 is FYNNEI. V was pared by 3 bases and J by 10 bases, with 21 bases between. CDR3 length equals 15 residues. Written as DNA, the CDR3 is TGTGCCAGCAGTGATCTTGGGTTGCGCTGGGGCGACTACACCTTC. It specifies CASSDLGLRWGDYTF.

The CDR3 loop reads CASSQEREWAGELFF. The DNA for the CDR3 is TGTGCCAGCAGCCAGGAGCGGGAATGGGCCGGGGAGCTGTTTTTT. The V and J genes are TRBV4-2 and TRBJ2-2; 7 bases agree with TRBD2. The CDR3 runs to 15 residues. From germline, CDR1 is LGHNA and CDR2 YNFKEQ. Trimming removed 3 bases from V and 6 bases from J; junction bases left unmatched: 7.

Comments on this clone: The junction departs from germline at one end; a sequencing error may be responsible. The chain recombines TRBV7-9 with TRBJ2-3; D remains unclear. The CDR3 is 14 residues long. Germline V gene lookup returns CDR1 SEHNR and CDR2 FQNEAQ (reference sequence). This chain's CDR3 is CSSIPPVATDTQYF. The CDR3 region has the DNA TGTTCCAGCATCCCCCCGGTAGCCACAGATACGCAGTATTTT.

The CDR3 sequence: CASSLVVWEQYF. DNA of the CDR3: TGTGCCAGCAGCTTAGTAGTTTGGGAGCAGTACTTC. The chain couples TRBV7-9 to TRBJ2-7; D is uncertain. CDR1 SEHNR and CDR2 FQNEAQ come from the germline V gene (reference sequence). V was pared by 1 base and J by 7 bases, with 8 bases between. The CDR3 is made up of 12 amino acids.